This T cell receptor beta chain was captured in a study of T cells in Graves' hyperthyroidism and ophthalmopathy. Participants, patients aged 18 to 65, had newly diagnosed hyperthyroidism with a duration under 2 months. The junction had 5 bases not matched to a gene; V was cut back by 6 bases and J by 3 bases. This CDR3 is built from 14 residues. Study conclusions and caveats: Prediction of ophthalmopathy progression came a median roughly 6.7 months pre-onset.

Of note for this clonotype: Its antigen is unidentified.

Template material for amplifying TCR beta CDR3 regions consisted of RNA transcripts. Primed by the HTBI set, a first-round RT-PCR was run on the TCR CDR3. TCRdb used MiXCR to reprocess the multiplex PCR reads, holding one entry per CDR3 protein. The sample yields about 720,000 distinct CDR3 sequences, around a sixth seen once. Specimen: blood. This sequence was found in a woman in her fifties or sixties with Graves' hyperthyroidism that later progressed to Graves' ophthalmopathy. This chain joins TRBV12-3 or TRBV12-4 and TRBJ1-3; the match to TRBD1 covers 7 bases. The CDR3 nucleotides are TGTGCCAGCAGGGGAACAGGGGTTGGAAACACCATATATTTT. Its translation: CASRGTGVGNTIYF.